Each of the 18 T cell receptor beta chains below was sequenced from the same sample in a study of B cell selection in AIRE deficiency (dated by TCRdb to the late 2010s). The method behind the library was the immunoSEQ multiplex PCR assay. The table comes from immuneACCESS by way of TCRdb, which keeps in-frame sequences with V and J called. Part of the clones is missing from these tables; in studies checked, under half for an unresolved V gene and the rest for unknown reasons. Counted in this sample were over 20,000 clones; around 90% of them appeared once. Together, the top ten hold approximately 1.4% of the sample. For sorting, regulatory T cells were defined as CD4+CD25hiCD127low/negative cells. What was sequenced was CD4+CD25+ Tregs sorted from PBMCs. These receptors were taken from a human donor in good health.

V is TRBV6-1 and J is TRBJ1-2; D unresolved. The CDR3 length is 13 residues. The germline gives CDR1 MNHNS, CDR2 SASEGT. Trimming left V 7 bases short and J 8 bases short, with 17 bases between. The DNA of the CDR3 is TGTGCCAGCAAGAAATTGGGGATGAGAGGCTACACCTTC. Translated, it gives CASKKLGMRGYTF.

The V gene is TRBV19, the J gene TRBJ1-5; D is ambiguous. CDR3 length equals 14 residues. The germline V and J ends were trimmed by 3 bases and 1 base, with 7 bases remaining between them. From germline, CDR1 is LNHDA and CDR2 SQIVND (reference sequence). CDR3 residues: CASSMSRSNQPQHF. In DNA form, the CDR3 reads TGTGCCAGTAGTATGTCGAGGAGCAATCAGCCCCAGCATTTT.

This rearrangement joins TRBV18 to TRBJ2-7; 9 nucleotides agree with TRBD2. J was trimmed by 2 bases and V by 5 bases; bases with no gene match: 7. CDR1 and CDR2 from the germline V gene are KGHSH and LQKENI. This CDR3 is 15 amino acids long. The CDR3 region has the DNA TGTGCCAGCTCAAACACGCTAGCGGGACCCTACGAGCAGTACTTC. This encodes CASSNTLAGPYEQYF.

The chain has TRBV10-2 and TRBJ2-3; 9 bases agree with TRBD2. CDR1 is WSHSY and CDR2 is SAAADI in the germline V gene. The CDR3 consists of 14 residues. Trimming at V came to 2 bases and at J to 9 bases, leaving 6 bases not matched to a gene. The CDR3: CASSEVASGNTQYF. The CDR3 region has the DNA TGCGCCAGCAGTGAGGTAGCTAGCGGGAACACGCAGTATTTT.

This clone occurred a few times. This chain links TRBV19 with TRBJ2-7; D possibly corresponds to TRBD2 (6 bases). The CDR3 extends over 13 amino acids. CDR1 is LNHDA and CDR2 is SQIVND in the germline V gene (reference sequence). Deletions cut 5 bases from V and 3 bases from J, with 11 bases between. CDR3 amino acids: CASSLRGNYEQYF. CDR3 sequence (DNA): TGTGCCAGTAGTCTTCGGGGGAACTACGAGCAGTACTTC.

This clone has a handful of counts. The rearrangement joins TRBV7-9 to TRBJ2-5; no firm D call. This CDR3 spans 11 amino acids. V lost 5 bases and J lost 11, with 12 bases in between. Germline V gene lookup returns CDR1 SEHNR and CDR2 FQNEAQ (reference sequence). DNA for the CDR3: TGTGCCAGCAGCGCGCCGGGTCCTCAGTACTTC. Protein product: CASSAPGPQYF.

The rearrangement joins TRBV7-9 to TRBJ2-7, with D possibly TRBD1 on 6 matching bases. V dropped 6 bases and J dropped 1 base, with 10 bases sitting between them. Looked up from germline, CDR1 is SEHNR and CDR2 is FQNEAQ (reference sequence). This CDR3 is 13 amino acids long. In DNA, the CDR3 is TGTGCCAGCAGTTTCACAGGGTCCTACGAGCAGTACTTC. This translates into CASSFTGSYEQYF.

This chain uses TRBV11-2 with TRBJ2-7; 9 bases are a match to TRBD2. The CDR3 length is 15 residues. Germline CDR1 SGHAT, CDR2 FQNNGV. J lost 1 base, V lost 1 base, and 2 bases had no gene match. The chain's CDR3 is CASSLAAGGSYEQYF. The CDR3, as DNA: TGTGCCAGCAGCTTAGCAGCGGGAGGTTCCTACGAGCAGTACTTC.

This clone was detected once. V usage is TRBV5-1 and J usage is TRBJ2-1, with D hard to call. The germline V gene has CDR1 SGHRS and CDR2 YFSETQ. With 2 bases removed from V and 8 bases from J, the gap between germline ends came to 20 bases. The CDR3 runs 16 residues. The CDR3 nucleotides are TGCGCCAGCAGCTTCCCCCCCGGGTTTTTTTCCGATGAGCAGTTCTTC. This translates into CASSFPPGFFSDEQFF.

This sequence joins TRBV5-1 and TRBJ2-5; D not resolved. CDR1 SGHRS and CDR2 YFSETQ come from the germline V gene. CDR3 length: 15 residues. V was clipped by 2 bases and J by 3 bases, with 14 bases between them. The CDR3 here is CASSFIGSAEETQYF. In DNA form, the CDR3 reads TGCGCCAGCAGCTTTATCGGGTCAGCCGAAGAGACCCAGTACTTC.

CDR3 residues: CASSTGLAGTDTQYF. CDR3 DNA sequence: TGTGCCAGCAGCACCGGACTAGCGGGCACAGATACGCAGTATTTT. The rearrangement joins TRBV7-3 to TRBJ2-3; 10 positions agree with TRBD2. Germline loops: CDR1 SGHTA, CDR2 FQGTGA. The CDR3 has 15 amino acids. J lost 1 base, V lost 5 bases, and 3 bases had no gene match. The entire variable domain, with the rest obtained from reference TRBV7-3 and TRBJ2-3, is as follows: GAGVSQTPSNKVTEKGKYVELRCDPISGHTALYWYRQSLGQGPEFLIYFQGTGAADDSGLPNDRFFAVRPEGSVSTLKIQRTERGDSAVYLCASSTGLAGTDTQYFGPGTRLTVL.

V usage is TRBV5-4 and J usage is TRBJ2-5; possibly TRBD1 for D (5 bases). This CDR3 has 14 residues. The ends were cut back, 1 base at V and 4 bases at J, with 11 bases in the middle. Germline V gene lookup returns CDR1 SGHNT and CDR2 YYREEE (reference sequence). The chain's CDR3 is CASSLKGLVETQYF. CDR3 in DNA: TGTGCCAGCAGCTTGAAGGGGCTGGTAGAGACCCAGTACTTC.

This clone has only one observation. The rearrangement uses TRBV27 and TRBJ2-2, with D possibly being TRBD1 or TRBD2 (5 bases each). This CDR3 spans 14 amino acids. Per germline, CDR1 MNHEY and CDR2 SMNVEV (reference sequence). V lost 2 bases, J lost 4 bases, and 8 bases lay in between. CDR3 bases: TGTGCCAGCAGTTTACAGGGAGCCACCGGGGAGCTGTTTTTT. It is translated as CASSLQGATGELFF.

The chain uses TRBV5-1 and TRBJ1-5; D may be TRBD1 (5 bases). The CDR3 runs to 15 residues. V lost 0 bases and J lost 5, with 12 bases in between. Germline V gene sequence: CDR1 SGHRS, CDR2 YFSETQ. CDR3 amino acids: CASSLAGHPDQPQHF. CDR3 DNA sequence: TGCGCCAGCAGCTTGGCCGGACACCCGGATCAGCCCCAGCATTTT.

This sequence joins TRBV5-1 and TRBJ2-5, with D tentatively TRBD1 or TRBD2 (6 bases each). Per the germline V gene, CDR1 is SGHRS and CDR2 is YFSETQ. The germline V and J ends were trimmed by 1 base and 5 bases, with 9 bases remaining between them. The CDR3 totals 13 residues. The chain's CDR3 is CASSLTGRETQYF. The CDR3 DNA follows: TGCGCCAGCAGCTTGACAGGGAGGGAGACCCAGTACTTC.

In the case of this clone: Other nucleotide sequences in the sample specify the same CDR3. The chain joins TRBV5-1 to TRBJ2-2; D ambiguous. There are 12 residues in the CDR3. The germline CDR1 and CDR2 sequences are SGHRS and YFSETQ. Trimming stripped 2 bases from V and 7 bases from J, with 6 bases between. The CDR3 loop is CASSFGVGELFF. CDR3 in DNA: TGCGCCAGCAGCTTTGGGGTCGGGGAGCTGTTTTTT. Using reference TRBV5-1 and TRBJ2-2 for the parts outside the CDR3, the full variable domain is KAGVTQTPRYLIKTRGQQVTLSCSPISGHRSVSWYQQTPGQGLQFLFEYFSETQRNKGNFPGRFSGRQFSNSRSEMNVSTLELGDSALYLCASSFGVGELFFGEGSRLTVL.

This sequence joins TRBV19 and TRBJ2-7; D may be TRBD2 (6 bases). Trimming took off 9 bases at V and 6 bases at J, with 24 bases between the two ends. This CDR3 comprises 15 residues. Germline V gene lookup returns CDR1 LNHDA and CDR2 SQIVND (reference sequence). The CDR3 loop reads CAREWEDVWVGEQYF. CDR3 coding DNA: TGTGCCAGGGAGTGGGAGGATGTTTGGGTGGGCGAGCAGTACTTC.

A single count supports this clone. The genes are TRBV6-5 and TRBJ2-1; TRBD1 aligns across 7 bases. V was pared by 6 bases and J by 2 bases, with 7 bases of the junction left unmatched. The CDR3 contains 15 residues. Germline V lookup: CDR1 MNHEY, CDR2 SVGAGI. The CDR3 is CASSPFDRAYNEQFF. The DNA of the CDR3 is TGTGCCAGCAGCCCCTTCGACAGGGCCTACAATGAGCAGTTCTTC.